This T cell receptor beta chain was observed in a study of T cell repertoires in cytomegalovirus infection. On the study more broadly: The authors relied on CMV epitopes, both recently identified HLA-C-restricted and well-studied HLA-B-restricted. Evidence of both CMV infection and a matching HLA type came from public TCR beta signatures.

Whole-study findings and limits: Summed frequency of shared TCR beta families picked out CMV carriers who also had the relevant HLA. Clonotype analysis showed dominance of the ex vivo response by HLA-C-restricted CMV-specific TCR beta clonotypes.

TCRdb reprocessed the reads via MiXCR and lists one record per CDR3 protein. The sample lists around 710,000 distinct CDR3 sequences; approximately 32% were seen once. About this clonotype itself: Antigen specificity is unknown.

Germline V lookup: CDR1 SGHVS, CDR2 FNYEAQ. This CDR3 spans 15 amino acids. V dropped 6 bases and J dropped 6; count of bases not matched to a gene: 4. Sequenced here: cultured CD8+ T cells from PBMCs, sampled from culture after CMV antigen stimulation. The TCR was taken from a human donor in good health (CMV status not recorded). Some clones in this sample may be carry-over from other donors' samples. The V gene is TRBV7-6, the J gene TRBJ2-1; 14 bases line up with TRBD2. In DNA, the CDR3 is TGTGCCAGCAGGAGACTAGCGGGGGGGTCCAATGAGCAGTTCTTC. Amino acid sequence: CASRRLAGGSNEQFF. The full variable domain, with the rest looked up from reference TRBV7-6 and TRBJ2-1, is GAGVSQSPRYKVTKRGQDVALRCDPISGHVSLYWYRQALGQGPEFLTYFNYEAQQDKSGLPNDRFSAERPEGSISTLTIQRTEQRDSAMYRCASRRLAGGSNEQFFGPGTRLTVL.